Below, 4 T cell receptor beta chains from the same sample are listed, as sequenced in a study of blood T cells in healthy people across ages. A second PCR of 7 to 11 cycles used a sample-barcoded 5' primer and a J-beta primer mix. A single record per CDR3 protein comes from TCRdb applying MiXCR to the 5' RACE reads. Among some 900,000 distinct CDR3 sequences listed, under 35% were seen once. Sequencing was carried out using blood. The receptors shown here come from a woman at least 80 years old in good health.

Concerning this clonotype: With a much larger clone just one base away, this may be a read error. The gene calls are TRBV12-3 or TRBV12-4 and TRBJ2-1; D perhaps matches TRBD1 (6 bases). There are 17 residues in the CDR3. The V end lost 6 bases, the J end lost 5 bases, and 23 bases lay between the germline ends. The CDR3 is CASRRRAGTLDHNEQFF. CDR3 DNA sequence: TGTGCCAGCAGGAGACGTGCCGGGACACTCGACCACAATGAGCAGTTCTTC.

The V call is TRBV25-1, the J call TRBJ2-7; D remains ambiguous. The length of the CDR3 is 14 residues. Trimming pared 6 bases from V and 4 bases from J, leaving 16 bases between. Germline V lookup: CDR1 MGHDK, CDR2 SYGVNS. DNA of the CDR3: TGTGCCAGCAGGGGCGCCTCCTTTAGGTACGAGCAGTACTTC. Amino acid sequence: CASRGASFRYEQYF.

The V and J genes are TRBV11-3 and TRBJ2-2; tentative D call: TRBD2 (5 bases). Germline loops: CDR1 SGHNT, CDR2 YENEEA. The CDR3 is made up of 15 amino acids. V dropped 5 bases and J dropped 0 bases, with 10 bases sitting between them. CDR3 loop: CASSLSDANTGELFF. DNA for the CDR3: TGTGCCAGCAGCCTTAGCGATGCGAACACCGGGGAGCTGTTTTTT.

This clonotype occurred many times. CDR3 region: CASSSPGTGYNEQFF. DNA of the CDR3: TGTGCCAGCAGCTCTCCAGGGACAGGATACAATGAGCAGTTCTTC. This chain links TRBV5-6 with TRBJ2-1, with TRBD1 matching 8 bases. The CDR3 extends over 15 amino acids. Trimming cost V 3 bases and J 4 bases; bases outside gene matches: 6. Germline-derived CDR1 and CDR2 are SGHDT and YYEEEE.